The 2 T cell receptor beta chains presented below share a single source sample, sequenced in a study of cytomegalovirus exposure and HLA in healthy donors. The primer mix had 60 Vbeta and 13 Jbeta primers. Profiling relied on immunoSEQ multiplex PCR, and the TCRdb table lists in-frame clones only, not all of them. The sample contains roughly 180,000 clones, about 77% of which appear only once. The specimen was PBMCs. Every receptor here comes from a female donor in good health and CMV-seronegative.

The CDR3: CASSQAVGTMNTEAFF. For the CDR3, the DNA is TGCGCCAGCAGCCAGGCCGTGGGGACAATGAACACTGAAGCTTTCTTT. The chain is built from TRBV4-3 and TRBJ1-1; perhaps TRBD1 as D (6 bases). The CDR3 has 16 residues. With 3 bases removed from V and 0 bases from J, the gap between germline ends came to 14 bases. Germline V lookup: CDR1 LGHNA, CDR2 YSLEER.

The rearrangement uses TRBV6-5 and TRBJ1-1, with 7 bases identical to TRBD1. Unmatched junction bases numbered 9, after V lost 7 bases and J lost 7 bases. The CDR3 sequence is 13 residues long. CDR1 is MNHEY and CDR2 is SVGAGI in the germline V gene. CDR3 sequence (DNA): TGTGCCAGCAAGAGGGGGCGAGTAAATGAAGCTTTCTTT. Translated: CASKRGRVNEAFF.